The clone carrying this T cell receptor beta chain was counted many times. Its specificity is unknown. A read error may explain this, as a much larger clone is one base away. TCRdb reprocessed the multiplex PCR reads via MiXCR and lists one record per CDR3 protein. The data hold about 13,000 distinct CDR3 sequences, with over 45% observed a single time. The sample comes from a study of breast tumors, draining lymph nodes, adjacent tissues. Study-wide results and limits: Tumor repertoires ranked between lymph nodes and nontumor tissue in diversity, with V and J gene preferences. The lymph node origin of tumor T cells was framed as consistent with a hypothesis, not demonstrated.

This CDR3 is 12 amino acids long. Per the germline V gene, CDR1 is SGHRS and CDR2 is YFSETQ. This chain links TRBV5-1 with TRBJ2-1; D call uncertain. The source is a female donor with breast cancer. Some clones in this sample may be carry-over from other donors' samples. Sequencing was carried out using tumor-adjacent breast tissue. As DNA, the CDR3 is TGCGCCAGCAGCTTGGCTAGAAATGAGCACTTCTTC. Its translation: CASSLARNEHFF.